One and the same sample provided the 25 T cell receptor beta chains below, sequenced in a study of blood T cell repertoires in COVID-19. Assay: immunoSEQ multiplex PCR; the TCRdb copy retains only in-frame clones and omits some. The data contain about 120,000 clones, around 80% of them seen just once; the ten biggest clones take up 2% to 3%. Specimen: peripheral blood. The receptor source for this set is a man aged 50-60 years with acute or convalescent COVID-19.

The chain combines TRBV5-6 with TRBJ2-6, with 12 bases fitting TRBD1. This CDR3 is 18 amino acids long. Looked up from germline, CDR1 is SGHDT and CDR2 is YYEEEE. V lost 3 bases, J lost 4 bases, and 8 bases stayed unmatched. The CDR3 sequence is CASSSSGQGASGANVLTF. CDR3 nucleotide sequence: TGTGCCAGCAGCTCGTCGGGACAGGGGGCATCCGGGGCCAACGTCCTGACTTTC.

The V gene is TRBV19, the J gene TRBJ1-1; D is possibly TRBD1 (5 bases). The CDR3 totals 13 residues. With 7 bases removed from V and 1 base from J, the gap between germline ends came to 10 bases. From germline, CDR1 is LNHDA and CDR2 SQIVND (reference sequence). CDR3 in DNA: TGTGCCAGTATGGCCGGGGGGAACACTGAAGCTTTCTTT. It codes for CASMAGGNTEAFF.

The chain joins TRBV5-1 to TRBJ1-2, with 7 bases aligning to TRBD1. With V trimmed by 0 bases and J by 0 bases, 5 bases remained unmatched. The CDR3 consists of 16 residues. Germline V gene data show CDR1 as SGHRS and CDR2 as YFSETQ. CDR3 residues: CASSLDGQGANYGYTF. DNA for the CDR3: TGCGCCAGCAGCTTGGATGGGCAGGGGGCTAACTATGGCTACACCTTC.

J is TRBJ2-1 and V is TRBV27; TRBD2 matches 11 bases. The CDR3 loop spans 16 amino acids. Losses at the gene ends were 0 bases for V and 9 bases for J; bases not matched to a gene: 7. Germline loops: CDR1 MNHEY, CDR2 SMNVEV (reference sequence). The CDR3 sequence is CASSLSSTSGTGEQFF. CDR3 nucleotides: TGTGCCAGCAGTTTATCGTCGACTAGCGGGACGGGTGAGCAGTTCTTC.

The V and J genes are TRBV2 and TRBJ2-3, with D possibly being TRBD2 (5 bases). Trimming removed 0 bases at V and 11 bases at J, with 21 bases between. In germline, CDR1 is SNHLY, CDR2 FYNNEI. This CDR3 is 16 amino acids long. In DNA, the CDR3 is TGTGCCAGCAGTGAAGCAGGGAGAATAGCAACGGCGGAGCAGTATTTT. This encodes CASSEAGRIATAEQYF. Combining the CDR3 with reference TRBV2 and TRBJ2-3 gives the whole variable domain EPEVTQTPSHQVTQMGQEVILRCVPISNHLYFYWYRQILGQKVEFLVSFYNNEISEKSEIFDDQFSVERPDGSNFTLKIRSTKLEDSAMYFCASSEAGRIATAEQYFGPGTRLTVL.

The chain uses TRBV5-1 and TRBJ2-3, with 7 bases fitting TRBD2. V was pared by 4 bases and J by 4 bases, with 3 bases of the junction left unmatched. CDR3 length equals 13 residues. CDR1 is SGHRS, CDR2 YFSETQ, per germline. For the CDR3, the DNA is TGCGCCAGCAGCGTCGGACTAGCAGATACGCAGTATTTT. Translated, it gives CASSVGLADTQYF.

The chain uses TRBV27 and TRBJ2-1; D not resolved. CDR1 MNHEY and CDR2 SMNVEV come from the germline V gene (reference sequence). There are 15 residues in the CDR3. The V end lost 0 bases, the J end lost 0 bases, and 6 bases lay between the germline ends. The CDR3, as DNA: TGTGCCAGCAGTTTATCTCCTAGCTCCTACAATGAGCAGTTCTTC. It encodes CASSLSPSSYNEQFF.

This clone has a handful of counts. The chain couples TRBV28 to TRBJ1-2; D is unresolved. Germline V gene lookup returns CDR1 MDHEN and CDR2 SYDVKM. The CDR3 spans 12 residues. Trimming shortened V by 3 bases and J by 2 bases, and 4 bases separated the two germline ends. The CDR3 sequence is CASSFTNYGYTF. The CDR3 DNA reads as TGTGCCAGCAGTTTCACAAACTATGGCTACACCTTC.

This clone has only a few counts. V usage is TRBV27 and J usage is TRBJ2-7, with 7 bases aligning to TRBD2. CDR1 MNHEY and CDR2 SMNVEV come from the germline V gene (reference sequence). The length of the CDR3 is 13 residues. The V and J ends lost 7 bases and 0 bases, in that order; junction bases with no gene match: 3. The CDR3, as DNA: TGTGCCAGCATCGGGAGGAGCTCCTACGAGCAGTACTTC. Residues: CASIGRSSYEQYF.

The J gene is TRBJ2-1, the V gene TRBV4-1; 7 positions match TRBD1. V lost 4 bases, J lost 3 bases, and 6 bases stayed unmatched. Germline CDR1 is MGHRA and CDR2 is YSYEKL. CDR3 length: 15 amino acids. CDR3 DNA: TGCGCCAGCAGCCCCCGGGACAGCGACTACAATGAGCAGTTCTTC. Its translation: CASSPRDSDYNEQFF.

In this sample, this clone turned up a few times. The V gene is TRBV6-5, the J gene TRBJ1-6, with D possibly being TRBD1 (5 bases). V lost 0 bases and J 6 bases, leaving 9 bases between the germline ends. CDR1 is MNHEY, CDR2 SVGAGI, per germline. The CDR3 has 15 amino acids. In nucleotides, the CDR3 is TGTGCCAGCAGTTACTCGGGGCTGATTAATTCACCCCTCCACTTT. Translated, it gives CASSYSGLINSPLHF.

Here the CDR3 reads CASSLAGSFNQPQHF. CDR3 sequence (DNA): TGTGCCAGCAGTCTAGCGGGCAGTTTCAATCAGCCCCAGCATTTT. The gene calls are TRBV9 and TRBJ1-5; D gene unclear. Trimming stripped 5 bases from V and 3 bases from J, with 15 bases between. CDR1 and CDR2 (germline): SGDLS, YYNGEE. This CDR3 is built from 15 residues. Complete variable domain (other parts from reference TRBV9 and TRBJ1-5): DSGVTQTPKHLITATGQRVTLRCSPRSGDLSVYWYQQSLDQGLQFLIQYYNGEERAKGNILERFSAQQFPDLHSELNLSSLELGDSALYFCASSLAGSFNQPQHFGDGTRLSIL.

This clone appeared a single time. CDR3 amino acids: CASSFGRGGHAPNEQFF. The CDR3 region has the DNA TGTGCCAGCAGCTTTGGGCGGGGGGGGCACGCCCCCAATGAGCAGTTCTTC. This rearrangement joins TRBV7-6 to TRBJ2-1, with 9 bases that match TRBD2. This CDR3 is 17 amino acids long. Germline CDR1 is SGHVS and CDR2 is FNYEAQ. V was clipped by 3 bases and J by 6 bases; unmatched bases: 12.

This clone has just a few counts. The chain couples TRBV12-3 or TRBV12-4 to TRBJ1-2, with D hard to call. CDR3 length equals 12 residues. V was trimmed by 5 bases and J by 4 bases, leaving 8 bases between them. Here the CDR3 reads CASSGLRYGYTF. In nucleotides, the CDR3 is TGTGCCAGCAGTGGGCTTCGCTATGGCTACACCTTC.

This clone was counted a few times. V usage is TRBV19 and J usage is TRBJ2-1, with TRBD2 as a possible D gene (5 bases). Germline V gene data show CDR1 as LNHDA and CDR2 as SQIVND (reference sequence). Between the trimmed V and J ends, which lost 4 bases and 0 bases, there was a span of 7 bases. This CDR3 spans 14 amino acids. CDR3 DNA sequence: TGTGCCAGTAGTAGTGGGAGCTCCTACAATGAGCAGTTCTTC. It encodes CASSSGSSYNEQFF.

V gene TRBV5-4 combines with J gene TRBJ2-7; TRBD1 agrees at 7 bases. CDR1 is SGHNT and CDR2 is YYREEE in the germline V gene (reference sequence). The CDR3 totals 15 residues. V shed 0 bases and J 3 bases; nucleotides not matched to a gene: 6. CDR3 loop: CASSLEGGAVYEQYF. DNA of the CDR3: TGTGCCAGCAGCTTGGAAGGGGGCGCGGTCTACGAGCAGTACTTC.

This chain uses TRBV9 with TRBJ2-1, with 7 bases matching TRBD2. Germline CDR1 is SGDLS and CDR2 is YYNGEE. The CDR3 covers 16 residues. Losses at the gene ends were 4 bases for V and 0 bases for J; bases not matched to a gene: 7. The CDR3 DNA is TGTGCCAGCAGCTTCCCCTCGGGGGGCTCCTACAATGAGCAGTTCTTC. This codes for CASSFPSGGSYNEQFF.

The sample holds a few counts of this clone. The chain couples TRBV19 to TRBJ2-2; 16 bases are shared with TRBD2. The CDR3 is made up of 18 amino acids. Germline CDR1 is LNHDA and CDR2 is SQIVND (reference sequence). V shed 7 bases and J 3 bases; nucleotides not matched to a gene: 8. CDR3 residues: CASNPGLAGGPDTGELFF. DNA for the CDR3: TGTGCCAGTAACCCGGGACTAGCGGGAGGGCCAGACACCGGGGAGCTGTTTTTT.

This chain links TRBV28 with TRBJ2-7; 7 nucleotides match TRBD1. Trimming cost V 2 bases and J 3 bases; bases outside gene matches: 1. CDR1 and CDR2 (germline): MDHEN, SYDVKM. The CDR3 extends over 13 amino acids. The CDR3 bases are TGTGCCAGCAGTTTAAACAGGGGCTACGAGCAGTACTTC. Protein product: CASSLNRGYEQYF.

The J gene is TRBJ2-4, the V gene TRBV21-1; TRBD1, the table's D call, lacks a check against the DNA. TRBV21-1 is a listed pseudogene. CDR3 length: 20 amino acids. CDR3 DNA: TGTGCCAGCAGCAACGCCCCCCGGACAGAAGGTTTTACGGCCAAAAACATTCAGTACTTC. This translates into CASSNAPRTEGFTAKNIQYF.

The chain employs TRBV11-2 and TRBJ1-4, with D unclear. The CDR3 has 15 residues. V was pared by 0 bases and J by 3 bases, with 8 bases between. Looked up from germline, CDR1 is SGHAT and CDR2 is FQNNGV. The CDR3 DNA reads as TGTGCCAGCAGCTTAGAGAGGGCACCTAATGAAAAACTGTTTTTT. Its protein product is CASSLERAPNEKLFF.

The V and J genes are TRBV15 and TRBJ2-7; 10 nucleotides line up with TRBD2. The CDR3 loop spans 15 amino acids. Looked up from germline, CDR1 is LNHNV and CDR2 is YYDKDF (reference sequence). Trimming took 2 bases from V and 3 from J; bases not matched to a gene: 4. The CDR3 reads CATSRPGTSVYEQYF. Here the CDR3 DNA reads TGTGCCACCAGCAGACCCGGGACTAGCGTCTACGAGCAGTACTTC.

In DNA form, the CDR3 reads TGTGCCAGCAGCCAATCCCTCTCTGAGCCCCAGCATTTT. This encodes CASSQSLSEPQHF. The V and J genes are TRBV16 and TRBJ1-5; D is unclear. Looked up from germline, CDR1 is KGHSY and CDR2 is FQNENV. Trimming cost V 0 bases and J 8 bases, with 8 bases left between them. This CDR3 spans 13 amino acids.

V is TRBV7-9 and J is TRBJ2-3; 12 nucleotides agree with TRBD1. Germline-derived CDR1 and CDR2 are SEHNR and FQNEAQ (reference sequence). After removal of 6 bases from V and 4 bases from J, the junction contained 14 bases not matched to a gene. The length of the CDR3 is 18 residues. CDR3 nucleotide sequence: TGTGCCAGCAGACGCCGTGCCCGGGACAGGGGGCGAGCAGATACGCAGTATTTT. It encodes CASRRRARDRGRADTQYF.

In its sample, this clone was seen once. V usage is TRBV7-8 and J usage is TRBJ1-3, with D tentatively TRBD1 (6 bases). The CDR3 contains 15 residues. Germline V gives CDR1 SGHVS, CDR2 FQNEAQ. V was pared by 5 bases and J by 0 bases, with 11 bases between. The DNA of the CDR3 is TGTGCCAGCAGCCCGTGGACAGACTCTGGAAACACCATATATTTT. Translating gives CASSPWTDSGNTIYF.